Below, 5 T cell receptor beta chains from the same sample are listed, as sequenced in a study of memory CD4+ T cells and cytomegalovirus serostatus. Here immunoSEQ multiplex PCR was the method, and the copy in TCRdb shows in-frame clones only, minus some. The sample contains around 30,000 clones, roughly 80% of which appear only once. Single viable CD3+CD4+CD8-CD45RO+ cells were sorted as the memory CD4+ T cells. The specimen was memory CD4+ T cells from blood. The receptors derive from an adult in good health and CMV-seronegative. Some clones in this sample may be carry-over from other donors' samples.

The table lists this clone with a count of one. The chain joins TRBV5-1 to TRBJ2-7; weak D call: TRBD1 (6 bases). The CDR3 contains 15 residues. V shed 0 bases and J shed 0 bases, with 10 bases lying between them. Germline assignment: CDR1 SGHRS and CDR2 YFSETQ. The CDR3 here is CASSLVGQSSYEQYF. The CDR3 bases are TGCGCCAGCAGCTTGGTCGGACAGAGCTCCTACGAGCAGTACTTC.

The J gene is TRBJ1-1, the V gene TRBV5-1; TRBD1 matches 10 bases. This CDR3 has 16 amino acids. V dropped 4 bases and J dropped 6; count of bases not matched to a gene: 12. Germline assignment: CDR1 SGHRS and CDR2 YFSETQ. CDR3 sequence (DNA): TGCGCCAGCAGCAGGAAAAGGGGACAGGGGATCTCTGAAGCTTTCTTT. It codes for CASSRKRGQGISEAFF.

J is TRBJ1-1 and V is TRBV5-1; tentative D call: TRBD1 (5 bases). From germline, CDR1 is SGHRS and CDR2 YFSETQ. The V gene lost 4 bases and the J gene lost 3 bases, with 16 bases spanning the gap. This CDR3 contains 15 residues. DNA of the CDR3: TGCGCCAGCAGCCTATCCCCCACAGGTCACACTGAAGCTTTCTTT. Its protein is CASSLSPTGHTEAFF.

The CDR3 DNA reads as TGTGCCAGCGGACAAGTGGGACAGGGATCTGGCTACACCTTC. This sequence encodes CASGQVGQGSGYTF. The V and J genes are TRBV7-2 and TRBJ1-2, with 9 positions matching TRBD1. This CDR3 region has 14 residues. Per the germline V gene, CDR1 is SGHTA and CDR2 is FQGNSA. V lost 8 bases to trimming and J lost 7 bases; unmatched junction nucleotides: 11.

This clone was counted between two and nine times. The chain links TRBV28 to TRBJ1-2; D possibly corresponds to TRBD1 (5 bases). V lost 5 bases to trimming and J lost 7 bases, with 14 bases between them. This CDR3 contains 13 residues. Germline V gene data show CDR1 as MDHEN and CDR2 as SYDVKM. CDR3 in DNA: TGTGCCAGCAGTACTTTTAATGGGGGTGGCTACACCTTC. Translating it yields CASSTFNGGGYTF.